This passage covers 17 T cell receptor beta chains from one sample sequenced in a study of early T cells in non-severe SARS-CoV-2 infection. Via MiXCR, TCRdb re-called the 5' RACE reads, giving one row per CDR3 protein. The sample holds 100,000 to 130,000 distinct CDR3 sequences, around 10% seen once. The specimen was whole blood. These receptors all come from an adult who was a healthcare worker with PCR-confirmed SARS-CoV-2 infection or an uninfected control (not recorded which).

This chain's CDR3 is CASSVGNSGNTIYF. DNA for the CDR3: TGTGCCAGCAGCGTAGGGAACTCTGGAAACACCATATATTTT. This chain connects TRBV9 to TRBJ1-3; D gene unclear. The CDR3 consists of 14 residues. With 0 bases removed from V and 0 bases from J, the gap between germline ends came to 4 bases. CDR1 and CDR2 from the germline V gene are SGDLS and YYNGEE.

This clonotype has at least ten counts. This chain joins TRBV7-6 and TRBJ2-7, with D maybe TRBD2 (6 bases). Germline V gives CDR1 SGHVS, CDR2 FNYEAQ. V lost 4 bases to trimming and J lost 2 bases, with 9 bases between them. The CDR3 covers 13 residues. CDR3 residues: CASSSAGTYEQYF. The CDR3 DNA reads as TGTGCCAGCAGCTCTGCGGGGACCTACGAGCAGTACTTC.

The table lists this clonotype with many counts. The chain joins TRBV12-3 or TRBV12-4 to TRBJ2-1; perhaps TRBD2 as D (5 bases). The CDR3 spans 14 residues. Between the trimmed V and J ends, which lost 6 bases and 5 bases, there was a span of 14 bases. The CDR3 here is CASSRPPGNNEQFF. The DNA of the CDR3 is TGTGCCAGCAGCCGACCCCCGGGGAACAATGAGCAGTTCTTC.

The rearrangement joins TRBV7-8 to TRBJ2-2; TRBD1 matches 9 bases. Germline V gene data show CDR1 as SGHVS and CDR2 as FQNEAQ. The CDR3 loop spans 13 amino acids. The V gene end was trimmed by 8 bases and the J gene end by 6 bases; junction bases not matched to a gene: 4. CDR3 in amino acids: CASWDREAGELFF. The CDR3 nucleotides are TGTGCCAGCTGGGACAGGGAGGCCGGGGAGCTGTTTTTT.

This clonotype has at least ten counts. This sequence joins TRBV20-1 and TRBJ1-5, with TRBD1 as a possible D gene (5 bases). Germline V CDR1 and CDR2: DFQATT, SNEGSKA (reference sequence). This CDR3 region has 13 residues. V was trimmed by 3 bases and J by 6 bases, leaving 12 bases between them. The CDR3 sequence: CSASPGGGQPQHF. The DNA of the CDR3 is TGCAGTGCTAGTCCTGGGGGAGGTCAGCCCCAGCATTTT.

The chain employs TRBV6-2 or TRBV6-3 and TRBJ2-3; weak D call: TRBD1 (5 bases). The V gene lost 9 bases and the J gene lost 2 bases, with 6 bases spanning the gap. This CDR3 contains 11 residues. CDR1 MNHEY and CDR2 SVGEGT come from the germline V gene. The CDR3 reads CARTVTDTQYF. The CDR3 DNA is TGTGCCAGGACAGTCACAGATACGCAGTATTTT.

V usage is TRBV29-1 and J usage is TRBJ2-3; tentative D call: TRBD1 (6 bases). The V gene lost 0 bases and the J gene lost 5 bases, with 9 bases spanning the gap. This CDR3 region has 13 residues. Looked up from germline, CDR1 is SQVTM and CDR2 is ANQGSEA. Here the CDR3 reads CSVEEGAGDTQYF. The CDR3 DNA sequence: TGCAGCGTTGAAGAGGGGGCTGGAGATACGCAGTATTTT.

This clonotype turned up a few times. The CDR3 nucleotides read TGTGCCAGCAGCTTAGGTGTCGGCAGGGGGCGGAATGAGCAGTTCTTC. Amino acids: CASSLGVGRGRNEQFF. The chain recombines TRBV7-9 with TRBJ2-1; 8 bases fit TRBD1. The V and J ends lost 1 base and 7 bases, in that order; junction bases with no gene match: 9. Germline-derived CDR1 and CDR2 are SEHNR and FQNEAQ (reference sequence). This CDR3 is 16 amino acids long.

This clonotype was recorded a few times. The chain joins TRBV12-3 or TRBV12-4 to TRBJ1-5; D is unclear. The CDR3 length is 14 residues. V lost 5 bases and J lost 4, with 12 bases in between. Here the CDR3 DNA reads TGTGCCAGCAGTAAAACCTCGGAGAATCAGCCCCAGCATTTT. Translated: CASSKTSENQPQHF.

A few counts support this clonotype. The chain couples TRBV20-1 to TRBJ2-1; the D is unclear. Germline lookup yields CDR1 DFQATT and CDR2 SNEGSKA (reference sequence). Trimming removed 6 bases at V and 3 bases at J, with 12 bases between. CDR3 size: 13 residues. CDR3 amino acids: CSARGQNYNEQFF. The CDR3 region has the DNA TGCAGTGCCCGTGGGCAGAACTACAATGAGCAGTTCTTC.

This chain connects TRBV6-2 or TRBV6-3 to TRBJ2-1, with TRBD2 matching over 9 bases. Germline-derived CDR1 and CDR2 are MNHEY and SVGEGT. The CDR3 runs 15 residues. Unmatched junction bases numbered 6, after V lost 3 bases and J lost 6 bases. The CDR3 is CASSYRLAEGNEQFF. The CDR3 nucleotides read TGTGCCAGCAGTTATCGACTAGCGGAGGGCAATGAGCAGTTCTTC.

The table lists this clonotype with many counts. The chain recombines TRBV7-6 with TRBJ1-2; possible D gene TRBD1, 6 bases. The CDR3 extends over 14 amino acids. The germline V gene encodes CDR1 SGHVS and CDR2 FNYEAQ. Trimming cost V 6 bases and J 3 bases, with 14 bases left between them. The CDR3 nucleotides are TGTGCCAGCAGTGAAGACACAGGGCACTATGGCTACACCTTC. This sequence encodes CASSEDTGHYGYTF.

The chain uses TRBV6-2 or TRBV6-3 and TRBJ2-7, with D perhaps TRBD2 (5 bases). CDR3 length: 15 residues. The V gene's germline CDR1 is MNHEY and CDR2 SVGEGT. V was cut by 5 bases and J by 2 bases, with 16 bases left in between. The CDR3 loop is CASSRRWGDAYEQYF. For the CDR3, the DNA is TGTGCCAGCAGTCGGCGCTGGGGAGATGCCTACGAGCAGTACTTC.

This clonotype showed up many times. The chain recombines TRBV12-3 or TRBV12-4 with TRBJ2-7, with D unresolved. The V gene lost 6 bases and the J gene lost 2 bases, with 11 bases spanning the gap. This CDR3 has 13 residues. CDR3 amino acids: CASSLTSPYEQYF. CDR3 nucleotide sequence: TGTGCCAGCAGCCTAACAAGCCCCTACGAGCAGTACTTC.

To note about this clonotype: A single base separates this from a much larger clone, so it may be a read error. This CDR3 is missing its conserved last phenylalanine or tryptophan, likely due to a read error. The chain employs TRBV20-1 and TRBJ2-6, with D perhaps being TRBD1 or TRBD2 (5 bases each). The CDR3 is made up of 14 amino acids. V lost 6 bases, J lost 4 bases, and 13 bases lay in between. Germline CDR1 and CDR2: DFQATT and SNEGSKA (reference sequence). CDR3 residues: CSATPGAGANVLTL. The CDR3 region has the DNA TGCAGTGCCACCCCCGGGGCCGGGGCCAACGTCCTGACTCTC.

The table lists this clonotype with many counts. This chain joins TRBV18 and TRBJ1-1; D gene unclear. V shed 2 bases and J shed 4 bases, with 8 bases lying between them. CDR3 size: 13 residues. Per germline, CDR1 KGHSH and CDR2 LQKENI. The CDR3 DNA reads TGTGCCAGCTCACCAGAACACGGCACTGAAGCTTTCTTT. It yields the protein CASSPEHGTEAFF.

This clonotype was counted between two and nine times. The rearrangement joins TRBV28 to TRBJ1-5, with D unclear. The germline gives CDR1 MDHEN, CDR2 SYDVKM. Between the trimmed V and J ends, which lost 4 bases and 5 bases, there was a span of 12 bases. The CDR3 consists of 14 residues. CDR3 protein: CASSSDKGYQPQHF. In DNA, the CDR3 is TGTGCCAGCAGTTCCGACAAGGGATATCAGCCCCAGCATTTT.